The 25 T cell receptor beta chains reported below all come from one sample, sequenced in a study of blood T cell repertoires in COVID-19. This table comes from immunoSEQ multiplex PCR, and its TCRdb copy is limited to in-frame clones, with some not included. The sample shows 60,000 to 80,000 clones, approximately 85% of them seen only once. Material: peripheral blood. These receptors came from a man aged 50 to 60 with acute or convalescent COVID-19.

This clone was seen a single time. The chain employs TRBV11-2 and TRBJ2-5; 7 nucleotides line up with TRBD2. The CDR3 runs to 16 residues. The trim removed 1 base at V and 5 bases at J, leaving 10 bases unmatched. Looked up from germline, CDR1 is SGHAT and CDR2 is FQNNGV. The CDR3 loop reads CASSLVASAGGETQYF. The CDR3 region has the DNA TGTGCCAGCAGCTTAGTGGCAAGCGCCGGGGGGGAGACCCAGTACTTC.

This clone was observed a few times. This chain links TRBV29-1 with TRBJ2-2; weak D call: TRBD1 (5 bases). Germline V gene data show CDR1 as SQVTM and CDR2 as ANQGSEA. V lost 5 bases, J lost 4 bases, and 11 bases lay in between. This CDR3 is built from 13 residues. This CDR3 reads CSVLIRATGELFF. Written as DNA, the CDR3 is TGCAGCGTTCTAATCAGGGCCACCGGGGAGCTGTTTTTT.

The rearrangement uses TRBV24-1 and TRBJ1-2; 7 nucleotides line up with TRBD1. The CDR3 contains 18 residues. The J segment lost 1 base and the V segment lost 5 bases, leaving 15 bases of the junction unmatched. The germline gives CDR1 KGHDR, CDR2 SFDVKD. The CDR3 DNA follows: TGTGCCACCAGTGGTCGGGCGGACAGGCGGGCGGGTAACTATGGCTACACCTTC. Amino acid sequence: CATSGRADRRAGNYGYTF.

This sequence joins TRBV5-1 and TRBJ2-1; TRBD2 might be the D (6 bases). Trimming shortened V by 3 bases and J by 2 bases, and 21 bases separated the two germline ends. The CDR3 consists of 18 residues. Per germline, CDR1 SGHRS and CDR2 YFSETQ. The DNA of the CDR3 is TGCGCCAGCAGCTCTCTTCCTACGGGCGGGGCAACCTACAATGAGCAGTTCTTC. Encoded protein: CASSSLPTGGATYNEQFF.

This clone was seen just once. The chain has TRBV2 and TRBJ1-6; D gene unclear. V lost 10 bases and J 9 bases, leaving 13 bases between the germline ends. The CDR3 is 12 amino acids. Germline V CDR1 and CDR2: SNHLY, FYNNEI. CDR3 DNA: TGTGCCACCCGCACGGGAACTTCACCCCTCCACTTT. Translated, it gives CATRTGTSPLHF. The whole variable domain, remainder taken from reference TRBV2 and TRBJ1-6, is EPEVTQTPSHQVTQMGQEVILRCVPISNHLYFYWYRQILGQKVEFLVSFYNNEISEKSEIFDDQFSVERPDGSNFTLKIRSTKLEDSAMYFCATRTGTSPLHFGNGTRLTVT.

CDR3 region: CASSLEEETNYGYTF. The CDR3, as DNA: TGTGCCAGCAGTTTAGAGGAGGAAACTAACTATGGCTACACCTTC. The V call is TRBV28, the J call TRBJ1-2; D is unclear. This CDR3 spans 15 amino acids. Germline CDR1 and CDR2: MDHEN and SYDVKM. The V and J ends lost 2 bases and 0 bases respectively, with 10 bases between them.

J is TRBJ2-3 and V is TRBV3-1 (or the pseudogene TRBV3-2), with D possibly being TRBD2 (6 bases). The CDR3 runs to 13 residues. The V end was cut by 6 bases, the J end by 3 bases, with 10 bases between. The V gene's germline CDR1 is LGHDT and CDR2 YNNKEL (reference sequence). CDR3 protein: CASSQTRTDTQYF. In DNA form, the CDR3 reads TGTGCCAGCAGTCAGACTAGGACAGATACGCAGTATTTT.

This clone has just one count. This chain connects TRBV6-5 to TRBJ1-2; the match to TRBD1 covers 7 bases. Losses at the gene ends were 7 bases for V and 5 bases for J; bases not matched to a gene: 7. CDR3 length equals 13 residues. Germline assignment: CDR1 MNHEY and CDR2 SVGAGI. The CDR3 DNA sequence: TGTGCCAGCAAAAGAGACAGGGATTATGGCTACACCTTC. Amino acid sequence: CASKRDRDYGYTF.

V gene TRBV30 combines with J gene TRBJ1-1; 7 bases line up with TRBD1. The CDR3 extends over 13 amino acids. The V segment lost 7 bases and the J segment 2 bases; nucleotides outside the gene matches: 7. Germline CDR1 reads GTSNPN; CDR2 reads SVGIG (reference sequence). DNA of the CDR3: TGTGCCTACGCCGGGGACAGTAACACTGAAGCTTTCTTT. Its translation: CAYAGDSNTEAFF.

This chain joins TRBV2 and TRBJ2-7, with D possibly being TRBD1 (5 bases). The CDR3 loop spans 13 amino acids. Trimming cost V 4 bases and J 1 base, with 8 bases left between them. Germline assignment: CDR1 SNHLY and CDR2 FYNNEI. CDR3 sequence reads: CASSVDSSYEQYV. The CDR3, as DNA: TGTGCCAGCAGTGTCGACAGTTCCTACGAGCAGTACGTC.

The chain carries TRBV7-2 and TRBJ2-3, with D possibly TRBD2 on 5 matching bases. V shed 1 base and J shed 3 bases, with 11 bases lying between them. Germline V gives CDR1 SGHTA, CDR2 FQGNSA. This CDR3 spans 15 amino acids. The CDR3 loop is CASSLVPRGTDTQYF. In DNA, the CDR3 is TGTGCCAGCAGCTTAGTGCCCCGGGGAACAGATACGCAGTATTTT.

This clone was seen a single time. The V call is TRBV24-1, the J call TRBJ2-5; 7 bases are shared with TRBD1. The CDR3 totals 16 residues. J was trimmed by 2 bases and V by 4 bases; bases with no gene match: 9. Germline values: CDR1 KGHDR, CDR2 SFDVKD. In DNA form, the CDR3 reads TGTGCCACCAGTGACAAAGGGACAGTCGCACAAGAGACCCAGTACTTC. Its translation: CATSDKGTVAQETQYF.

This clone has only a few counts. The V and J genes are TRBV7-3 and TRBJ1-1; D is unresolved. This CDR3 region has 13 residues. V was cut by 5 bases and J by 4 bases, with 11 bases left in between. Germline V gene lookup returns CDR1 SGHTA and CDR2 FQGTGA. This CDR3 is CASSPPRSTEAFF. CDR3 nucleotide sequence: TGTGCCAGCAGCCCCCCGAGAAGCACTGAAGCTTTCTTT.

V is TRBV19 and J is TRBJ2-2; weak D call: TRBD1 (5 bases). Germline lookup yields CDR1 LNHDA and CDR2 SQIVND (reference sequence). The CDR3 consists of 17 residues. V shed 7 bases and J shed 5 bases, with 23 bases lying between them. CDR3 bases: TGTGCCAGTAAGAAAGGGGTGACCGCTGTAGGGACCGGGGAGCTGTTTTTT. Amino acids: CASKKGVTAVGTGELFF.

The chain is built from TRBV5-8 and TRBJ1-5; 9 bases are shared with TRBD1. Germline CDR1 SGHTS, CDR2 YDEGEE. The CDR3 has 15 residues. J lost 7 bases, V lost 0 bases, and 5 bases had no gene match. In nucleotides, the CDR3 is TGTGCCAGCAGCTTGGTGGGACAGGGATCCCAGCCCCAGCATTTT. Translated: CASSLVGQGSQPQHF.

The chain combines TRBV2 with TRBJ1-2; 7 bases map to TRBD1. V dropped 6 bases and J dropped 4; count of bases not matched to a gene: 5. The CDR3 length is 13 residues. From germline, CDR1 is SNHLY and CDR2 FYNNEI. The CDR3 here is CASRQDRAYGYTF. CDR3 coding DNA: TGTGCCAGCAGGCAAGACAGGGCCTATGGCTACACCTTC.

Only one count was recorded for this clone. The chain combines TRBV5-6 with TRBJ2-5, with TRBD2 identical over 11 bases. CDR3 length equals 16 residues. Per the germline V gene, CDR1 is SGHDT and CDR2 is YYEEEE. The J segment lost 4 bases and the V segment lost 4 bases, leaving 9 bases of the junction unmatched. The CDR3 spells CASSPILAGAAETQYF. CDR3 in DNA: TGTGCCAGCAGCCCAATACTAGCGGGGGCTGCAGAGACCCAGTACTTC.

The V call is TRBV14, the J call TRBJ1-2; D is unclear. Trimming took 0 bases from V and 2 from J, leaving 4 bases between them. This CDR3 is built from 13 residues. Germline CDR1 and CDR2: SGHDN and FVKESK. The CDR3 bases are TGTGCCAGCAGCCAAGATCGGAACTATGGCTACACCTTC. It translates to CASSQDRNYGYTF. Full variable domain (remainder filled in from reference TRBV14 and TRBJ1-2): EAGVTQFPSHSVIEKGQTVTLRCDPISGHDNLYWYRRVMGKEIKFLLHFVKESKQDESGMPNNRFLAERTGGTYSTLKVQPAELEDSGVYFCASSQDRNYGYTFGSGTRLTVV.

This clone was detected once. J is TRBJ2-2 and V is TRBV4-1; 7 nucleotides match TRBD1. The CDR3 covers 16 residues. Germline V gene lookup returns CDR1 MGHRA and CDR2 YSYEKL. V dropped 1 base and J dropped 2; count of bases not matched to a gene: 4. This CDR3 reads CASSQGGTVNTGELFF. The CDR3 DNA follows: TGCGCCAGCAGCCAAGGGGGGACAGTTAACACCGGGGAGCTGTTTTTT.

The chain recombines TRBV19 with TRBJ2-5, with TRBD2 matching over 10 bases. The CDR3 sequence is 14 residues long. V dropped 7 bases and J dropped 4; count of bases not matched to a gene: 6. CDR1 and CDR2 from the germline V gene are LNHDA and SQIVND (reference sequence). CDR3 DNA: TGTGCCAGTAACAAGCGGGGGGGCGGAGAGACCCAGTACTTC. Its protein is CASNKRGGGETQYF.

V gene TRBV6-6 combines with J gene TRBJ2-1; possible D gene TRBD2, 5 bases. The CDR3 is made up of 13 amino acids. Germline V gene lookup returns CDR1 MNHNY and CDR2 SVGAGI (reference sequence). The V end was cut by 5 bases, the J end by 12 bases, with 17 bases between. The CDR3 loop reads CASSPSFGVVQFF. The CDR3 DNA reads TGTGCCAGCAGTCCTTCGTTCGGGGTCGTGCAGTTCTTC.

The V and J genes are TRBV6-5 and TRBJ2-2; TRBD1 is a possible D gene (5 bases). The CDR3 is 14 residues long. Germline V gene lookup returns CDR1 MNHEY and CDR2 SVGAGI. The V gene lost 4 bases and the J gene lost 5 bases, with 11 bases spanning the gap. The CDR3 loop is CASSWSKGTGELFF. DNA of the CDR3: TGTGCCAGCAGTTGGAGTAAGGGGACCGGGGAGCTGTTTTTT.

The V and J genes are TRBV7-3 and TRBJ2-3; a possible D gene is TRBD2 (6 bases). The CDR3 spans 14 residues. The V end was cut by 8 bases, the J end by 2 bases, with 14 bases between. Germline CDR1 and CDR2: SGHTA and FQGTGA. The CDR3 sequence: CASAGGDITDTQYF. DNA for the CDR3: TGTGCCAGCGCCGGCGGGGATATCACAGATACGCAGTATTTT.

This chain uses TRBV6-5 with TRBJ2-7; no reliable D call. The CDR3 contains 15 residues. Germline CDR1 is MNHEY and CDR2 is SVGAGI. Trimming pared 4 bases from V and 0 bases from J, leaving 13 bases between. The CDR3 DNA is TGTGCCAGCAGTTCCATTGGAGTGTCCTCCTACGAGCAGTACTTC. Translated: CASSSIGVSSYEQYF.

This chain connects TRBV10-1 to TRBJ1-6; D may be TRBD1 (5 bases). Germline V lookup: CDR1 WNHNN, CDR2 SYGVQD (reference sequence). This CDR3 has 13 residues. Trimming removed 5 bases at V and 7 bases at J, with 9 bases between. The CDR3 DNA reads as TGCGCCAGCAGTCAGGGTGTGAATTCACCCCTCCACTTT. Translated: CASSQGVNSPLHF.